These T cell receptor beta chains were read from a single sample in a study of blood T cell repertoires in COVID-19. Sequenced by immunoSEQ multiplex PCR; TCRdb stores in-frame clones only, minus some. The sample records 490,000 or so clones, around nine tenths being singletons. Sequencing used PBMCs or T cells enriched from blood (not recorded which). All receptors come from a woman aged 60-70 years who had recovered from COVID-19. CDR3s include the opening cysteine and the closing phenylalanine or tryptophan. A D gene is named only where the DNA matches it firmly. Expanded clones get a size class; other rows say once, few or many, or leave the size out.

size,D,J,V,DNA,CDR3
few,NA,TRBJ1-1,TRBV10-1,TGCGCCAGCAGCGAAAAGATGCAGGGCAACACTGAAGCTTTCTTT,CASSEKMQGNTEAFF
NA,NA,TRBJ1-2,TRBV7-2,TGTGCCAGCAGCTTTGGGGCCTATGGCTACACCTTC,CASSFGAYGYTF
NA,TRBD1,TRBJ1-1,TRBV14,TGTGCCAGCAGCCACAGGGGGCGATGGACTGAAGCTTTCTTT,CASSHRGRWTEAFF
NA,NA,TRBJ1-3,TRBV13,TGTGCCAGCAGCCCCCCTTTAAGGCTCGGGAGAAACACCATATATTTT,CASSPPLRLGRNTIYF
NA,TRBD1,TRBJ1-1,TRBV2,TGTGCCAGCAGTCTCACAGGGGCAAACACTGAAGCTTTCTTT,CASSLTGANTEAFF
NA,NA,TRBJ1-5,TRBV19,TGTGCCAGTTGCGAGGAGGGAGGCAATCAGCCCCAGCATTTT,CASCEEGGNQPQHF
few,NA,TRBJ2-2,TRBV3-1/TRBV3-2,TGTGCCAGCAGCCAATTCGACACCGGGGAGCTGTTTTTT,CASSQFDTGELFF
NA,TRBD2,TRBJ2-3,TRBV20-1,TGCAGTGCTAGTTTACTAGCGGGGGGGGCAGATACGCAGTATTTT,CSASLLAGGADTQYF
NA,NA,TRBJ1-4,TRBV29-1,TGCAGCGTTGAAGACGGGGGGGATGGTGAAAAACTGTTTTTT,CSVEDGGDGEKLFF
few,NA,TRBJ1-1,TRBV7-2,TGTGCCAGCAGCTTAACCGGGACTGAAGCTTTCTTT,CASSLTGTEAFF
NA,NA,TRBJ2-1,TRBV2,TGTGCCAGCAGTGAAGAACTAGGCCAGTTCTTC,CASSEELGQFF
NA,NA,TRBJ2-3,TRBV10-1,TGCGCCAGCAGTGAGTTACAGGAGGGTACAGATACGCAGTATTTT,CASSELQEGTDTQYF
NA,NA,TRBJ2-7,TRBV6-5,TGTGCCAGCAGTACAGGCTCCTCCGAGCAGTACTTC,CASSTGSSEQYF
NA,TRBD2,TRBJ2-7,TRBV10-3,TGTGCCATCAGTCCTAGCGGGGTCAGCTCCTACGAGCAGTACTTC,CAISPSGVSSYEQYF
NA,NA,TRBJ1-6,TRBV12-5,TGTGCTAGTGGTTTAGACAGCTCCTATAATTCACCCCTCCACTTT,CASGLDSSYNSPLHF
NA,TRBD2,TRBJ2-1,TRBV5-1,TGCGCCAGCAGCTTCCGCGGGGGTACCTCGGGGAATGAGCAGTTCTTC,CASSFRGGTSGNEQFF